The 23 T cell receptor beta chains presented below share a single source sample, sequenced in a study of blood T cell repertoires in COVID-19. Profiling relied on immunoSEQ multiplex PCR, and the TCRdb table lists in-frame clones only, not all of them. The profile shows around 75,000 clones, roughly 88% of them singletons. Sequenced sample: peripheral blood. The receptors were gathered from a human donor in a cohort sampled during active COVID-19.

The chain combines TRBV24-1 with TRBJ2-1; 12 bases map to TRBD2. V was pared by 2 bases and J by 8 bases, with 6 bases of the junction left unmatched. This CDR3 has 16 residues. CDR1 and CDR2 (germline): KGHDR, SFDVKD. The CDR3 protein is CATSDSGLAGFHEQFF. The CDR3, as DNA: TGTGCCACCAGTGATTCCGGACTAGCGGGATTCCATGAGCAGTTCTTC.

This clone was picked up one time. The chain is built from TRBV5-1 and TRBJ1-2, with no clear D. V dropped 0 bases and J dropped 3 bases, with 15 bases sitting between them. Germline CDR1 reads SGHRS; CDR2 reads YFSETQ. The CDR3 spans 16 residues. The CDR3 protein is CASSLALDTVDYGYTF. CDR3 DNA sequence: TGCGCCAGCAGCTTGGCTCTCGACACGGTTGACTATGGCTACACCTTC.

The rearrangement links TRBV27 to TRBJ2-5, with a weak D call TRBD2 (5 bases). Germline-derived CDR1 and CDR2 are MNHEY and SMNVEV (reference sequence). V was clipped by 8 bases and J by 0 bases, with 28 bases between them. CDR3 length: 19 amino acids. As DNA, the CDR3 is TGTGCCAGCCCAGTAGCTGAGGGAGCTCTTACACTGTACCAAGAGACCCAGTACTTC. Its translation is CASPVAEGALTLYQETQYF.

The V and J genes are TRBV29-1 and TRBJ2-5; 7 nucleotides agree with TRBD1. Losses at the gene ends were 2 bases for V and 8 bases for J; bases not matched to a gene: 11. CDR3 length: 14 residues. Germline V CDR1 and CDR2: SQVTM, ANQGSEA. The CDR3, as DNA: TGCAGCGTTGAAAACGGGACAGACAAGAGAACCCAGTACTTC. It yields the protein CSVENGTDKRTQYF.

This clone was seen a few times. The rearrangement uses TRBV27 and TRBJ1-5, with D uncertain. Germline V CDR1 and CDR2: MNHEY, SMNVEV (reference sequence). The V end was cut by 2 bases, the J end by 2 bases, with 10 bases between. This CDR3 region has 15 residues. DNA for the CDR3: TGTGCCAGCAGTTTAGGGCAAGCCGGCAATCAGCCCCAGCATTTT. Translated: CASSLGQAGNQPQHF.

This clone was detected once. The chain links TRBV7-9 to TRBJ1-5, with D maybe TRBD1 (6 bases). Per germline, CDR1 SEHNR and CDR2 FQNEAQ (reference sequence). The CDR3 is made up of 16 amino acids. Trimming stripped 1 base from V and 6 bases from J, with 16 bases between. CDR3 bases: TGTGCCAGCAGCTTAGTACCCAGGGGTGGGATTCAGCCCCAGCATTTT. Its protein is CASSLVPRGGIQPQHF.

The CDR3 DNA sequence: TGTGCCAGCAGTCCGGTCAGGGGGCTTAACGAGCAGTACTTC. Protein product: CASSPVRGLNEQYF. J is TRBJ2-7 and V is TRBV6-5; the match to TRBD1 covers 8 bases. Per the germline V gene, CDR1 is MNHEY and CDR2 is SVGAGI. This CDR3 has 14 amino acids. V lost 5 bases and J lost 5; bases outside the gene matches: 8.

This chain links TRBV6-2 or TRBV6-3 with TRBJ1-2; D is unresolved. Trimming stripped 6 bases from V and 0 bases from J, with 14 bases between. Germline V lookup: CDR1 MNHEY, CDR2 SVGEGT. The CDR3 consists of 15 residues. CDR3 nucleotide sequence: TGTGCCAGCAGCTCCTTCCAAATAGCTAACTATGGCTACACCTTC. Protein sequence: CASSSFQIANYGYTF.

The chain is built from TRBV14 and TRBJ1-1; 10 bases map to TRBD1. The CDR3 length is 14 residues. Germline V CDR1 and CDR2: SGHDN, FVKESK. J was trimmed by 4 bases and V by 3 bases; bases with no gene match: 2. This CDR3 is CASSHRTGGTEAFF. Here the CDR3 DNA reads TGTGCCAGCAGCCACCGGACAGGGGGCACTGAAGCTTTCTTT. The whole variable domain, filled in from reference TRBV14 and TRBJ1-1, reads EAGVTQFPSHSVIEKGQTVTLRCDPISGHDNLYWYRRVMGKEIKFLLHFVKESKQDESGMPNNRFLAERTGGTYSTLKVQPAELEDSGVYFCASSHRTGGTEAFFGQGTRLTVV.

There are a few counts of this clone. The chain carries TRBV6-1 and TRBJ2-5, with 8 bases lining up with TRBD2. This CDR3 is built from 14 residues. The germline V gene encodes CDR1 MNHNS and CDR2 SASEGT. V lost 3 bases to trimming and J lost 2 bases; unmatched junction nucleotides: 2. The CDR3 DNA reads TGTGCCAGCAGTGAGGCTAGCGGGCAAGAGACCCAGTACTTC. It yields the protein CASSEASGQETQYF.

This rearrangement joins TRBV12-3 or TRBV12-4 to TRBJ1-6; D not certain. This CDR3 has 12 amino acids. V lost 3 bases and J 10 bases, leaving 7 bases between the germline ends. For the CDR3, the DNA is TGTGCCAGCAGTTTCCGGGGATCACCCCTCCACTTT. Translating it yields CASSFRGSPLHF.

The genes are TRBV28 and TRBJ1-5, with TRBD1 as a possible D gene (6 bases). Trimming cost V 8 bases and J 4 bases, with 18 bases left between them. Germline V gene sequence: CDR1 MDHEN, CDR2 SYDVKM. This CDR3 has 15 amino acids. In nucleotides, the CDR3 is TGTGCCAGCTTCAGGGGCCGGCAGTCGAATCAGCCCCAGCATTTT. It codes for CASFRGRQSNQPQHF.

The chain is built from TRBV15 and TRBJ2-1, with TRBD2 identical over 12 bases. V was pared by 1 base and J by 10 bases, with 5 bases of the junction left unmatched. The CDR3 is 15 residues long. Germline CDR1 LNHNV, CDR2 YYDKDF (reference sequence). CDR3 in DNA: TGTGCCACCAGCAGAGTCCTAGCGGGGGGGGCCGAGCAGTTCTTC. It specifies CATSRVLAGGAEQFF.

This chain links TRBV5-6 with TRBJ2-1, with a weak D call TRBD2 (6 bases). Between the trimmed V and J ends, which lost 5 bases and 0 bases, there was a span of 15 bases. The CDR3 loop spans 16 amino acids. Germline CDR1 SGHDT, CDR2 YYEEEE. CDR3 amino acids: CASRISGPSSYNEQFF. Written as DNA, the CDR3 is TGTGCCAGCAGAATCAGCGGGCCGAGCTCCTACAATGAGCAGTTCTTC.

The J gene is TRBJ1-5, the V gene TRBV30; 9 bases map to TRBD1. Germline CDR1 reads GTSNPN; CDR2 reads SVGIG (reference sequence). The V segment lost 5 bases and the J segment 6 bases; nucleotides outside the gene matches: 8. The CDR3 loop spans 14 amino acids. CDR3: CAWGGQGNTQPQHF. The CDR3 DNA reads as TGTGCCTGGGGAGGACAGGGGAATACTCAGCCCCAGCATTTT.

This clone was detected once. The chain has TRBV19 and TRBJ2-7, with 8 bases lining up with TRBD1. Germline trimming cut 3 bases from V and 3 bases from J; bases unmatched to any gene: 7. The CDR3 has 15 amino acids. Per the germline V gene, CDR1 is LNHDA and CDR2 is SQIVND (reference sequence). The CDR3 spells CASSIRDRPNYEQYF. CDR3 nucleotide sequence: TGTGCCAGTAGTATCCGGGACAGGCCGAACTACGAGCAGTACTTC.

V and J are TRBV19 and TRBJ2-1, with TRBD2 as a possible D gene (5 bases). Germline V gene lookup returns CDR1 LNHDA and CDR2 SQIVND (reference sequence). The CDR3 runs 14 residues. Trimming took off 7 bases at V and 2 bases at J, with 12 bases between the two ends. CDR3 loop: CASTSTGTYNEQFF. In nucleotides, the CDR3 is TGTGCCAGTACCTCAACCGGGACCTACAATGAGCAGTTCTTC.

This chain joins TRBV7-9 and TRBJ2-2; D is possibly TRBD1 (6 bases). The V gene lost 1 base and the J gene lost 6 bases, with 15 bases spanning the gap. Germline-derived CDR1 and CDR2 are SEHNR and FQNEAQ (reference sequence). The CDR3 totals 16 residues. CDR3 region: CASSLGYLQGAGELFF. For the CDR3, the DNA is TGTGCCAGCAGCTTAGGGTACCTACAGGGAGCCGGGGAGCTGTTTTTT.

The chain employs TRBV6-5 and TRBJ1-2; D unresolved. Germline V CDR1 and CDR2: MNHEY, SVGAGI. V shed 2 bases and J shed 8 bases, with 9 bases lying between them. This CDR3 region has 12 residues. The CDR3 region has the DNA TGTGCCAGCAGTTACGGAGGAGGGGGCTACACCTTC. Amino acid sequence: CASSYGGGGYTF.

The chain carries TRBV28 and TRBJ2-1; 7 nucleotides agree with TRBD2. This CDR3 contains 13 residues. Looked up from germline, CDR1 is MDHEN and CDR2 is SYDVKM. The junction had 8 bases not matched to a gene; V was cut back by 10 bases and J by 5 bases. DNA of the CDR3: TGTGCCATGGGGGGGATGTTTAACAATGAGCAGTTCTTC. Amino acid sequence: CAMGGMFNNEQFF. Complete variable domain (other parts from reference TRBV28 and TRBJ2-1): DVKVTQSSRYLVKRTGEKVFLECVQDMDHENMFWYRQDPGLGLRLIYFSYDVKMKEKGDIPEGYSVSREKKERFSLILESASTNQTSMYLCAMGGMFNNEQFFGPGTRLTVL.

The gene calls are TRBV28 and TRBJ2-1; D might be TRBD2 (5 bases). Trimming removed 6 bases at V and 5 bases at J, with 17 bases between. Germline V gene lookup returns CDR1 MDHEN and CDR2 SYDVKM. The CDR3 totals 15 residues. The CDR3 nucleotides read TGTGCCAGCAGCTCGCCTAGCAATCAGAACAATGAGCAGTTCTTC. Translating gives CASSSPSNQNNEQFF.

V and J are TRBV4-3 and TRBJ2-7; 7 bases map to TRBD2. This CDR3 is 14 amino acids long. Per germline, CDR1 LGHNA and CDR2 YSLEER. J was trimmed by 6 bases and V by 2 bases; bases with no gene match: 7. The CDR3 coding sequence is TGCGCCAGCAGCCAAACCGGGGGGTTCCGCGAGCAGTACTTC. Translated: CASSQTGGFREQYF.

The chain joins TRBV18 to TRBJ1-2; a possible D gene is TRBD1 (5 bases). Germline V gene data show CDR1 as KGHSH and CDR2 as LQKENI. Trimming removed 4 bases from V and 4 bases from J, with 10 bases in between. CDR3 size: 13 residues. The CDR3: CASSQPGLYGYTF. The CDR3 nucleotides read TGTGCCAGCTCACAACCGGGACTCTATGGCTACACCTTC.